The 24 T cell receptor beta chains listed next were all sequenced from one sample in a study of blood T cell repertoires in COVID-19. TCRdb's copy holds only in-frame clones and misses some; the assay was immunoSEQ multiplex PCR. The sample has 300,000 or so clones, about 90% seen once. Sequencing was performed on PBMCs or T cells enriched from blood (not recorded which). These receptors all stem from a woman younger than 45 who had recovered from COVID-19.

The chain is built from TRBV15 and TRBJ2-3; D perhaps matches TRBD1 (6 bases). Trimming pared 1 base from V and 2 bases from J, leaving 13 bases between. The CDR3 spans 16 residues. CDR1 and CDR2 from the germline V gene are LNHNV and YYDKDF (reference sequence). The CDR3 sequence: CATSRVGHAVTDTQYF. The DNA of the CDR3 is TGTGCCACCAGCAGAGTGGGACACGCAGTCACAGATACGCAGTATTTT.

The chain carries TRBV18 and TRBJ1-5; tentative D call: TRBD1 (6 bases). CDR3 length: 14 amino acids. Trimming removed 2 bases at V and 7 bases at J, with 12 bases between. Germline lookup yields CDR1 KGHSH and CDR2 LQKENI. The CDR3 coding sequence is TGTGCCAGCTCACCAGAGGCAGGGGAACAGCCCCAGCATTTT. Residues: CASSPEAGEQPQHF.

V is TRBV27 and J is TRBJ2-3; D is unclear. The CDR3 runs 13 residues. CDR1 and CDR2 (germline): MNHEY, SMNVEV (reference sequence). V lost 3 bases and J 4 bases, leaving 8 bases between the germline ends. The CDR3 sequence: CASSFRTPDTQYF. The CDR3 DNA follows: TGTGCCAGCAGTTTTAGAACCCCAGATACGCAGTATTTT.

V is TRBV29-1 and J is TRBJ1-4; TRBD1 is a possible D gene (5 bases). This CDR3 is built from 13 residues. From germline, CDR1 is SQVTM and CDR2 ANQGSEA. V was pared by 4 bases and J by 8 bases, with 14 bases between. CDR3 nucleotide sequence: TGCAGCGTTGGGAAAGGGGTGGGAGAAAAACTGTTTTTT. Protein product: CSVGKGVGEKLFF.

This clone was picked up one time. This sequence joins TRBV11-2 and TRBJ2-4; TRBD2 matches at 8 bases. Germline CDR1 SGHAT, CDR2 FQNNGV. J gave up 1 base and V 1 base, and 6 bases lay outside the gene matches. The CDR3 contains 17 residues. CDR3 nucleotide sequence: TGTGCCAGCAGCTTAGTGGTCGGCGGGGGGGCCAAAAACATTCAGTACTTC. Its translation: CASSLVVGGGAKNIQYF.

The J gene is TRBJ2-5, the V gene TRBV27; a possible D gene is TRBD1 (6 bases). Trimming pared 1 base from V and 5 bases from J, leaving 20 bases between. The CDR3 contains 17 residues. Germline loops: CDR1 MNHEY, CDR2 SMNVEV (reference sequence). CDR3 amino acids: CASSLYRGADRLETQYF. CDR3 in DNA: TGTGCCAGCAGTTTATATAGAGGGGCCGACAGGTTGGAGACCCAGTACTTC.

V and J are TRBV4-1 and TRBJ2-1; TRBD2 matches 7 bases. The CDR3 is 17 residues long. Trimming cost V 0 bases and J 7 bases; bases outside gene matches: 12. Germline CDR1 MGHRA, CDR2 YSYEKL. The CDR3 region is CASSQEPLGGMGNEQFF. CDR3 DNA sequence: TGCGCCAGCAGCCAAGAGCCCCTCGGGGGGATGGGGAATGAGCAGTTCTTC.

V and J are TRBV6-5 and TRBJ1-5, with D maybe TRBD1 (5 bases). Germline V gene data show CDR1 as MNHEY and CDR2 as SVGAGI. V lost 0 bases and J lost 6, with 12 bases in between. The CDR3 runs 15 residues. As DNA, the CDR3 is TGTGCCAGCAGTTACTCCGGGGGGATAGGTCAGCCCCAGCATTTT. Translation: CASSYSGGIGQPQHF.

Here the CDR3 DNA reads TGTGCCAGCAGTTTTTGGGACAGGGTTAATGAAAAACTGTTTTTT. It encodes CASSFWDRVNEKLFF. The chain uses TRBV27 and TRBJ1-4; 9 bases line up with TRBD1. Trimming cost V 3 bases and J 4 bases; bases outside gene matches: 3. CDR3 length: 15 residues. Per the germline V gene, CDR1 is MNHEY and CDR2 is SMNVEV (reference sequence).

The rearrangement uses TRBV24-1 and TRBJ1-2; 12 bases match TRBD1. The junction had 12 bases not matched to a gene; V was cut back by 3 bases and J by 8 bases. This CDR3 spans 17 amino acids. Germline V gene sequence: CDR1 KGHDR, CDR2 SFDVKD. CDR3 residues: CATSDDPGQGAGRGYTF. The CDR3 bases are TGTGCCACCAGTGATGACCCGGGACAGGGGGCCGGGCGGGGCTACACCTTC.

This clone was detected a few times. The chain employs TRBV14 and TRBJ1-3, with unresolved D. From germline, CDR1 is SGHDN and CDR2 FVKESK. The CDR3 totals 11 residues. Trimming removed 1 base from V and 9 bases from J, with 4 bases in between. The CDR3 loop reads CASSQGGTIYF. The DNA of the CDR3 is TGTGCCAGCAGCCAAGGCGGCACCATATATTTT. Filled out from reference TRBV14 and TRBJ1-3, the complete variable domain reads EAGVTQFPSHSVIEKGQTVTLRCDPISGHDNLYWYRRVMGKEIKFLLHFVKESKQDESGMPNNRFLAERTGGTYSTLKVQPAELEDSGVYFCASSQGGTIYFGEGSWLTVV.

The genes are TRBV19 and TRBJ1-5, with D tentatively TRBD1 (5 bases). The CDR3 runs 16 residues. Between the trimmed V and J ends, which lost 4 bases and 4 bases, there was a span of 17 bases. The germline V gene encodes CDR1 LNHDA and CDR2 SQIVND (reference sequence). The CDR3 region has the DNA TGTGCCAGTAGTACGCCCCCCGGGACTACAAATCAGCCCCAGCATTTT. It codes for CASSTPPGTTNQPQHF.

The chain is built from TRBV2 and TRBJ1-2; TRBD1 is a possible D gene (6 bases). V was pared by 6 bases and J by 4 bases, with 18 bases between. Germline-derived CDR1 and CDR2 are SNHLY and FYNNEI. CDR3 length: 15 amino acids. In nucleotides, the CDR3 is TGTGCCAGCAGCCCCGCCGGCGACAGGAGCTATGGCTACACCTTC. Its translation is CASSPAGDRSYGYTF.

The chain employs TRBV9 and TRBJ2-2; TRBD1 aligns across 8 bases. This CDR3 contains 15 residues. Looked up from germline, CDR1 is SGDLS and CDR2 is YYNGEE. With V trimmed by 3 bases and J by 6 bases, 7 bases remained unmatched. The CDR3 nucleotides are TGTGCCAGCAGCGCAAGACAGGGGAGGTCCGGGGAGCTGTTTTTT. It yields the protein CASSARQGRSGELFF.

This clone appeared many times. The rearrangement uses TRBV15 and TRBJ1-1; D ambiguous. Germline CDR1 reads LNHNV; CDR2 reads YYDKDF (reference sequence). The V and J ends lost 0 bases and 1 base respectively, with 12 bases between them. This CDR3 spans 16 amino acids. CDR3 protein: CATSRDFRGTNTEAFF. The CDR3 DNA reads as TGTGCCACCAGCAGAGATTTTCGGGGAACGAACACTGAAGCTTTCTTT.

This chain uses TRBV9 with TRBJ2-3; D call uncertain. The CDR3 has 12 amino acids. The V end was cut by 3 bases, the J end by 2 bases, with 4 bases between. Looked up from germline, CDR1 is SGDLS and CDR2 is YYNGEE. CDR3 DNA: TGTGCCAGCAGCGCCTTCACAGATACGCAGTATTTT. Protein sequence: CASSAFTDTQYF. Variable domain in full (rest from reference TRBV9 and TRBJ2-3): DSGVTQTPKHLITATGQRVTLRCSPRSGDLSVYWYQQSLDQGLQFLIQYYNGEERAKGNILERFSAQQFPDLHSELNLSSLELGDSALYFCASSAFTDTQYFGPGTRLTVL.

The rearrangement links TRBV30 to TRBJ2-3, with D tentatively TRBD2 (5 bases). There are 13 residues in the CDR3. Germline CDR1 reads GTSNPN; CDR2 reads SVGIG (reference sequence). Deletions cut 3 bases from V and 0 bases from J, with 7 bases between. For the CDR3, the DNA is TGTGCCTGGAGCGGGGTTAGCACAGATACGCAGTATTTT. Residues: CAWSGVSTDTQYF.

In this sample, this clone turned up a few times. The gene calls are TRBV27 and TRBJ1-2, with 7 bases fitting TRBD1. The CDR3 has 14 amino acids. After removal of 0 bases from V and 5 bases from J, the junction contained 3 bases not matched to a gene. CDR1 is MNHEY, CDR2 SMNVEV, per germline (reference sequence). The DNA of the CDR3 is TGTGCCAGCAGTTTATCGGTACAGGGGTATGGCTACACCTTC. Protein sequence: CASSLSVQGYGYTF.

This clone came up once. The genes are TRBV29-1 and TRBJ2-3; the D gene is possibly TRBD2 (5 bases). Germline assignment: CDR1 SQVTM and CDR2 ANQGSEA. V lost 0 bases to trimming and J lost 8 bases, with 15 bases between them. The CDR3 consists of 14 residues. DNA of the CDR3: TGCAGCGTTGAAGATCCCTCTTGGGCGGGTACGCAGTATTTT. It codes for CSVEDPSWAGTQYF.

The rearrangement uses TRBV5-4 and TRBJ1-2, with 12 bases aligning to TRBD1. This CDR3 has 16 amino acids. The V and J ends lost 4 bases and 4 bases, in that order; junction bases with no gene match: 8. Per the germline V gene, CDR1 is SGHNT and CDR2 is YYREEE (reference sequence). CDR3 sequence reads: CASSGGTGGVLYGYTF. In nucleotides, the CDR3 is TGTGCCAGCAGCGGGGGGACAGGGGGCGTTCTCTATGGCTACACCTTC.

This clone was counted a single time. The chain carries TRBV7-6 and TRBJ2-1; tentatively, D is TRBD2 (5 bases). Germline CDR1 is SGHVS and CDR2 is FNYEAQ. CDR3 length: 15 amino acids. The V and J ends lost 2 bases and 7 bases respectively, with 15 bases between them. The CDR3, as DNA: TGTGCCAGCAGCTTACCCCGGGGTGCGAGTAATGAGCAGTTCTTC. Its protein is CASSLPRGASNEQFF.

The CDR3 sequence is CASSVRPQSSYEQYF. In nucleotides, the CDR3 is TGTGCCAGCAGTGTACGACCACAGAGCTCCTACGAGCAGTACTTC. This rearrangement joins TRBV27 to TRBJ2-7, with D unclear. Trimming removed 5 bases at V and 0 bases at J, with 14 bases between. The germline CDR1 and CDR2 sequences are MNHEY and SMNVEV (reference sequence). CDR3 length: 15 residues.

This chain links TRBV6-2 or TRBV6-3 with TRBJ2-5; 13 bases fit TRBD2. CDR3 length: 17 amino acids. The ends lost 4 bases at V and 2 bases at J; junction bases unmatched: 7. Germline V gives CDR1 MNHEY, CDR2 SVGEGT. CDR3 sequence reads: CASSSRLAGGQQETQYF. CDR3 bases: TGTGCCAGCAGTTCGAGACTAGCGGGGGGTCAACAAGAGACCCAGTACTTC.

V and J are TRBV5-8 and TRBJ1-1, with 9 bases fitting TRBD1. Per the germline V gene, CDR1 is SGHTS and CDR2 is YDEGEE. The CDR3 runs 15 residues. The ends lost 4 bases at V and 0 bases at J; junction bases unmatched: 4. CDR3 nucleotides: TGTGCCAGCAGCGGGGACAGGGCGATGAACACTGAAGCTTTCTTT. It translates to CASSGDRAMNTEAFF.